This entry describes one TCR beta chain. The target antigen is unknown. This sample stems from a study of follicular helper T cells after annual influenza vaccination. Study overall: Across the 2013-2014, 2014-2015 and 2015-2016 vaccination seasons, some subjects were resampled.

The data were produced by immunoSEQ multiplex PCR, yet TCRdb's version contains in-frame clones alone and is incomplete. The data hold roughly 10,000 clones, with roughly 80% observed a single time. Study observations and caveats: ICOS+CD38+ cTfh clonality tracked population frequency, and its change tracked circulating plasmablast change. Only roughly 10-23% of analyzed cells yielded productive TCRB sequences.

Germline assignment: CDR1 SGHVS and CDR2 FNYEAQ. The V gene end was trimmed by 4 bases and the J gene end by 4 bases; junction bases not matched to a gene: 12. This CDR3 region has 17 residues. Sorted blood CD4 subsets were sequenced before and after adults received seasonal inactivated influenza vaccine. The receptor was derived from an adult who received the influenza vaccine. V gene TRBV7-6 combines with J gene TRBJ1-3; the match to TRBD1 covers 8 bases. The sequencing here drew on CXCR5- memory CD4+ T cells sorted from blood, taken 6 weeks after influenza vaccination. As DNA, the CDR3 is TGTGCCAGCAGCTCCCTCAGATCCAGGGGGCAAGGAAACACCATATATTTT. Amino acid sequence: CASSSLRSRGQGNTIYF.